Sequencing of this T cell receptor beta chain was carried out in a study of blood T cells in healthy people across ages. PCR was performed a second time for about 7 to 12 cycles using a sample-barcoded 5' primer and a J-beta primer mix. Every cDNA was tagged by a template-switch adaptor with 12 random nucleotides. The study obtained at least 3 million CDR3-containing paired-end reads from every sample. TCRdb fed the 5' RACE reads into MiXCR, producing one record per CDR3 protein. This table holds about 1 million distinct CDR3 sequences, 20% to 25% found once. With regard to this clonotype: One junction end disagrees with the germline gene, perhaps due to a read error.

Germline-derived CDR1 and CDR2 are SGHVS and FQNEAQ. CDR3 size: 12 residues. The sample also formed part of further work on T cells of mothers and their children. As that study records: cDNA was made from all extracted RNA, around 1.5 ug per 15 ul. The authors added sample barcodes and 2-4 random nucleotides using the M1S primer of the second PCR.

Sequencing input: blood. The clonotype comes from a girl aged 2 to 10 in good health. V gene TRBV7-8 combines with J gene TRBJ2-1, with a tentative D call TRBD2 (5 bases). The J call may not be correct, given that the DNA end is closer to TRBJ2-5. CDR3 sequence: CACSLLGGTQYF. CDR3 nucleotides: TGTGCCTGCAGCTTACTTGGAGGGACCCAGTACTTC.